Listed below are T cell receptor beta chains from one sample, sequenced in a study of HIV-infected children after antiretroviral therapy interruption. TCRdb reprocessed the 3' RACE reads via MiXCR and lists one record per CDR3 protein. The sample lists around 50,000 distinct CDR3 sequences, 4.3% seen once, with approximately 0.7% in the top ten. This sample comprised CD45RA+ CD4+ T cells from PBMCs, pooled from several time points, obtained from a donor given antiretroviral therapy, either interrupted or continuous. These receptors all come from a pool of human donors with HIV. Each CDR3 is given with its conserved first and last residue. D genes are given only for firm matches.

v_gene	j_gene	d_gene	CDR3aa
TRBV12-1	TRBJ1-6	.	CASSPDGASNSPLHF
TRBV12-3/TRBV12-4	TRBJ2-7	TRBD2	CASSTGGLAYEQYF
TRBV10-3	TRBJ2-5	.	CANQRDIQETQYF
TRBV29-1	TRBJ2-1	.	CSATGSEQFF
TRBV7-2	TRBJ1-1	TRBD1	CASSLSDRVKAFF
TRBV29-1	TRBJ1-1	TRBD1	CSVAGTGVETEAFF
TRBV20-1	TRBJ1-5	TRBD1	CSARKQGQVVSQENQPQHF
TRBV28	TRBJ2-1	TRBD2	CASSPPSLANEQFF
TRBV3-1	TRBJ2-1	.	CASSLKRTYNEQFF
TRBV28	TRBJ1-2	TRBD1	CASSMSGTVFDYTF
TRBV3-1	TRBJ1-2	.	CASSQDLGRYGYTF
TRBV7-8	TRBJ1-1	.	CASRAGWVMNTEAFF
TRBV18	TRBJ1-6	.	CASSPQFQQGSNSPLHF
TRBV19	TRBJ2-7	.	CASMSGTANQGNEQYF
TRBV5-4	TRBJ1-2	.	CASSPTVQKHYGYTF
TRBV7-3	TRBJ2-4	.	CASSSRYF
TRBV28	TRBJ1-2	.	CASSPRAYGYTF
TRBV7-8	TRBJ1-1	.	CASSLGRVNTEAFF
TRBV7-9	TRBJ2-7	.	CASSLRLGPEQYF
TRBV5-1	TRBJ2-7	.	CASSLRPGDYEQYF
TRBV7-9	TRBJ2-3	.	CASSLASADTQYF
TRBV20-1	TRBJ2-5	TRBD2	CSARRLAGGLGETQYF
TRBV12-1	TRBJ2-7	.	CASSSGTGTEQYF
TRBV25-1	TRBJ2-3	.	CASSEAGGSTDTQYF
TRBV30	TRBJ1-6	TRBD1	CAWSAGGADSPLHF
TRBV5-1	TRBJ2-3	.	CASSLNWGLTDTQYF
TRBV2	TRBJ1-6	TRBD1	CASKLSGQGNSPLHF
TRBV3-1	TRBJ2-3	TRBD2	CASSQGTGGTTDTQYF
TRBV7-9	TRBJ1-2	.	CASSFSSYGYTF
TRBV29-1	TRBJ2-1	.	CSVPSFHEQFF